A single sample is the source of the 21 T cell receptor beta chains below, sequenced in a study of shared clonotypes between healthy human individuals (dated by TCRdb to about 2020). The library came from the immunoSEQ multiplex PCR assay. The table comes from immuneACCESS by way of TCRdb, which keeps in-frame sequences with V and J called. Part of the clones is missing from these tables; in studies checked, under half for an unresolved V gene and the rest for unknown reasons. Present in this sample are about 560,000 clones, around 76% of which were seen just once. More than 10% of the sample goes to the ten largest clones. The sequenced sample consisted of PBMCs. These receptors originate from a woman aged 40 to 50 in good health. Some clones in this sample may be carry-over from other donors' samples.

This clone was seen a handful of times. The chain links TRBV5-4 to TRBJ2-5; 12 nucleotides line up with TRBD2. Germline V gene sequence: CDR1 SGHNT, CDR2 YYREEE (reference sequence). Trimming cost V 4 bases and J 5 bases; bases outside gene matches: 9. This CDR3 is 16 amino acids long. In DNA, the CDR3 is TGTGCCAGCAGCGCCAGACTAGCGGGAGTCGGGGAGACCCAGTACTTC. The encoded protein is CASSARLAGVGETQYF.

The chain carries TRBV27 and TRBJ2-6, with 7 bases that match TRBD1. Germline trimming cut 6 bases from V and 1 base from J; bases unmatched to any gene: 6. This CDR3 comprises 16 residues. Germline CDR1 reads MNHEY; CDR2 reads SMNVEV (reference sequence). DNA of the CDR3: TGTGCCAGCAGCCGGACAGGTTTTTCTGGGGCCAACGTCCTGACTTTC. This sequence encodes CASSRTGFSGANVLTF.

The chain couples TRBV5-1 to TRBJ2-1, with D perhaps TRBD2 (5 bases). V gave up 1 base and J gave up 1 base, with 12 bases separating them. From germline, CDR1 is SGHRS and CDR2 YFSETQ. CDR3 length: 16 residues. CDR3 nucleotides: TGCGCCAGCAGCTTGAGTACGGGAATATCCTACAATGAGCAGTTCTTC. It is translated as CASSLSTGISYNEQFF.

V and J are TRBV19 and TRBJ1-5, with D maybe TRBD1 (5 bases). CDR3 length: 15 amino acids. Germline lookup yields CDR1 LNHDA and CDR2 SQIVND (reference sequence). Deletions cut 3 bases from V and 2 bases from J, with 11 bases between. In DNA, the CDR3 is TGTGCCAGTAGTATCCCAGGGTCAGGCAATCAGCCCCAGCATTTT. It codes for CASSIPGSGNQPQHF.

This clone was observed a handful of times. CDR3 protein: CASSRGLAGGTEQFF. In DNA, the CDR3 is TGTGCCAGCAGCAGGGGACTAGCGGGAGGTACTGAGCAGTTCTTC. The rearrangement uses TRBV5-4 and TRBJ2-1, with TRBD2 matching 15 bases. Germline CDR1 reads SGHNT; CDR2 reads YYREEE (reference sequence). There are 15 residues in the CDR3. With 4 bases clipped from V and 9 bases from J, the junction kept 5 bases outside the gene matches. The complete variable domain, with remaining parts taken from reference TRBV5-4 and TRBJ2-1, reads ETGVTQSPTHLIKTRGQQVTLRCSSQSGHNTVSWYQQALGQGPQFIFQYYREEENGRGNFPPRFSGLQFPNYSSELNVNALELDDSALYLCASSRGLAGGTEQFFGPGTRLTVL.

This chain uses TRBV5-8 with TRBJ1-5; no firm D call. Germline loops: CDR1 SGHTS, CDR2 YDEGEE. The CDR3 length is 13 residues. Between the trimmed V and J ends, which lost 9 bases and 4 bases, there was a span of 14 bases. DNA for the CDR3: TGTGCCACCCCAATCGGGAGGAATCAGCCCCAGCATTTT. Amino acids: CATPIGRNQPQHF.

To note about this clone: It is likely a read error: a sequence one base away is far more abundant. The gene calls are TRBV11-3 and TRBJ2-3; a possible D gene is TRBD2 (5 bases). V shed 4 bases and J shed 0 bases, with 8 bases lying between them. Germline CDR1 SGHNT, CDR2 YENEEA. This CDR3 is 14 amino acids long. The CDR3 loop is CASSSRTSTDTQYF. CDR3 bases: TGTGCCAGCAGCTCCCGGACTAGCACAGATACGCAGTATTTT. The variable domain in full, with the rest retrieved from reference TRBV11-3 and TRBJ2-3, is EAGVVQSPRYKIIEKKQPVAFWCNPISGHNTLYWYLQNLGQGPELLIRYENEEAVDDSQLPKDRFSAERLKGVDSTLKIQPAELGDSAVYLCASSSRTSTDTQYFGPGTRLTVL.

This chain links TRBV20-1 with TRBJ2-5; D call uncertain. Trimming took off 5 bases at V and 3 bases at J, with 7 bases between the two ends. The CDR3 has 11 residues. CDR1 and CDR2 (germline): DFQATT, SNEGSKA (reference sequence). In DNA form, the CDR3 reads TGCAGTGCTCTTGGAAAAGAGACCCAGTACTTC. It yields the protein CSALGKETQYF.

The chain links TRBV30 to TRBJ1-1; 7 bases match TRBD1. The CDR3 runs 14 residues. With 1 base clipped from V and 5 bases from J, the junction kept 7 bases outside the gene matches. CDR1 is GTSNPN, CDR2 SVGIG, per germline (reference sequence). The DNA for the CDR3 is TGTGCCTGGAGTGAAGACAGGGTTTATACTGAAGCTTTCTTT. It specifies CAWSEDRVYTEAFF. Full variable domain (remainder filled in from reference TRBV30 and TRBJ1-1): SQTIHQWPATLVQPVGSPLSLECTVEGTSNPNLYWYRQAAGRGLQLLFYSVGIGQISSEVPQNLSASRPQDRQFILSSKKLLLSDSGFYLCAWSEDRVYTEAFFGQGTRLTVV.

The chain has TRBV5-4 and TRBJ1-2, with 9 positions matching TRBD1. CDR3 length: 14 amino acids. Germline V gives CDR1 SGHNT, CDR2 YYREEE (reference sequence). With 4 bases clipped from V and 4 bases from J, the junction kept 5 bases outside the gene matches. CDR3 residues: CASSPGQGFYGYTF. CDR3 coding DNA: TGTGCCAGCAGCCCCGGACAGGGGTTCTATGGCTACACCTTC.

This clone was recorded a few times. The chain combines TRBV28 with TRBJ2-4, with TRBD2 matching over 8 bases. After removal of 6 bases from V and 4 bases from J, the junction contained 5 bases not matched to a gene. The CDR3 spans 14 residues. The V gene's germline CDR1 is MDHEN and CDR2 SYDVKM. The DNA of the CDR3 is TGTGCCAGCAGCCCCCAGCGGGGGAAAAACATTCAGTACTTC. As protein: CASSPQRGKNIQYF.

V gene TRBV7-2 combines with J gene TRBJ2-1; no clear D. From germline, CDR1 is SGHTA and CDR2 FQGNSA. The CDR3 is made up of 12 amino acids. V dropped 3 bases and J dropped 9 bases, with 9 bases sitting between them. The DNA for the CDR3 is TGTGCCAGCAGCTTTCTTCGGCCTGAGCAGTTCTTC. Its protein is CASSFLRPEQFF.

The table lists this clone with a count of one. Written as DNA, the CDR3 is TGTGCCAGCAGTTTAGGGACGGGAGTCGTCGAAGAGACCCAGTACTTC. As protein: CASSLGTGVVEETQYF. This sequence joins TRBV28 and TRBJ2-5; TRBD2 might be the D (6 bases). The germline V gene has CDR1 MDHEN and CDR2 SYDVKM. Trimming shortened V by 2 bases and J by 3 bases, and 16 bases separated the two germline ends. There are 16 residues in the CDR3.

With regard to this clone: A much larger clone differs from this one at a single base, so this may be a read error. This same CDR3 is encoded by further DNA sequences in the sample. The chain combines TRBV6-4 with TRBJ2-2; D remains ambiguous. Per germline, CDR1 MRHNA and CDR2 SNTAGT. V was cut by 2 bases and J by 3 bases, with 4 bases left in between. The CDR3 is 13 amino acids. Here the CDR3 reads CASSDRDTGELFF. The DNA for the CDR3 is TGTGCCAGCAGTGACCGGGACACCGGGGAGCTGTTTTTT.

The rearrangement links TRBV7-2 to TRBJ1-1; D is perhaps TRBD1 (5 bases). Germline V CDR1 and CDR2: SGHTA, FQGNSA. V was shortened by 3 bases and J by 2 bases, with 19 bases between the two germline ends. CDR3 length: 17 residues. The CDR3 loop reads CASSFRQTLDGNTEAFF. The CDR3 DNA is TGTGCCAGCAGCTTCAGACAGACGCTAGATGGTAACACTGAAGCTTTCTTT.

Turning to this clone: In the same sample, other DNA sequences code for this CDR3. The chain joins TRBV5-4 to TRBJ2-5; D may match TRBD1 or TRBD2 (6 bases each). V lost 0 bases to trimming and J lost 5 bases, with 8 bases between them. Per germline, CDR1 SGHNT and CDR2 YYREEE (reference sequence). The CDR3 length is 13 residues. CDR3 nucleotides: TGTGCCAGCAGCTTGGGAGGGGGGGAGACCCAGTACTTC. Protein sequence: CASSLGGGETQYF.

The chain couples TRBV5-5 to TRBJ1-2, with 7 bases aligning to TRBD1. The trim removed 0 bases at V and 6 bases at J, leaving 8 bases unmatched. Germline lookup yields CDR1 SGHKS and CDR2 YYEKEE (reference sequence). The CDR3 consists of 15 residues. CDR3 protein: CASSLGGQLGDGYTF. The CDR3 DNA reads TGTGCCAGCAGCTTGGGGGGACAGCTCGGGGATGGCTACACCTTC. Full variable domain (remainder filled in from reference TRBV5-5 and TRBJ1-2): DAGVTQSPTHLIKTRGQQVTLRCSPISGHKSVSWYQQVLGQGPQFIFQYYEKEERGRGNFPDRFSARQFPNYSSELNVNALLLGDSALYLCASSLGGQLGDGYTFGSGTRLTVV.

V and J are TRBV18 and TRBJ2-5; D unresolved. Germline lookup yields CDR1 KGHSH and CDR2 LQKENI. Trimming removed 5 bases from V and 7 bases from J, with 11 bases in between. This CDR3 is built from 12 residues. This CDR3 reads CASSTLSGTQYF. In nucleotides, the CDR3 is TGTGCCAGCTCAACCTTGTCAGGGACCCAGTACTTC. Supplemented by reference TRBV18 and TRBJ2-5, the full variable domain reads NAGVMQNPRHLVRRRGQEARLRCSPMKGHSHVYWYRQLPEEGLKFMVYLQKENIIDESGMPKERFSAEFPKEGPSILRIQQVVRGDSAAYFCASSTLSGTQYFGPGTRLLVL.

The chain joins TRBV2 to TRBJ2-7; 14 bases match TRBD2. Germline V lookup: CDR1 SNHLY, CDR2 FYNNEI. The CDR3 has 18 residues. J gave up 2 bases and V 4 bases, and 10 bases lay outside the gene matches. CDR3 sequence reads: CASSVPGLAGVGTYEQYF. DNA of the CDR3: TGTGCCAGCAGTGTCCCGGGACTAGCGGGAGTAGGAACCTACGAGCAGTACTTC.

Turning to this clone: With only one base between it and a far larger clone, this is likely a read error. V gene TRBV11-1 combines with J gene TRBJ2-7, with 11 positions matching TRBD2. The V gene's germline CDR1 is SGHAT and CDR2 FQDESV (reference sequence). This CDR3 is 16 amino acids long. After removal of 7 bases from V and 2 bases from J, the junction contained 10 bases not matched to a gene. The CDR3 region has the DNA TGTGCCAGCAACTCTCCAGGGACTAGCGGCACCTACGAGCAGTACTTC. Translating it yields CASNSPGTSGTYEQYF.

The sample holds a few counts of this clone. The genes are TRBV7-6 and TRBJ2-7; tentatively, D is TRBD1 (6 bases). Per the germline V gene, CDR1 is SGHVS and CDR2 is FNYEAQ. The CDR3 is 14 residues long. The V and J ends lost 5 bases and 3 bases respectively, with 14 bases between them. In DNA form, the CDR3 reads TGTGCCAGCAGCCCTATACAGGGAGACTACGAGCAGTACTTC. Protein: CASSPIQGDYEQYF.